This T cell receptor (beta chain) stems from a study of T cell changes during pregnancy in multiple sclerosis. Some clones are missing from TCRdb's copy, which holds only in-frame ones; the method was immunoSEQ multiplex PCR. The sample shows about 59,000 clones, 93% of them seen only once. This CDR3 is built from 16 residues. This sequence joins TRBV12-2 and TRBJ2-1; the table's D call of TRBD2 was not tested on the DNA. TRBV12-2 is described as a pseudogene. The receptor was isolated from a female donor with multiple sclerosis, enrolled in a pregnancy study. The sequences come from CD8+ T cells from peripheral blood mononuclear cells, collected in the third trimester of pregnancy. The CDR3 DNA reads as TGTGCAAGTAGATCCCGGAGGGGCAGGATTTGCAATGAGCAGTTCTTC. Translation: CASRSRRGRICNEQFF.